The rows below give T cell receptor beta chains drawn from one sample of a study of shared clonotypes between healthy human individuals. Sequencing was performed with immunoSEQ multiplex PCR; in TCRdb, only in-frame clones are kept and a portion is missing. The table records hundreds of thousands of clones, approximately 96% of them present only once. Material: naive CD8+ T cells sorted from blood. Source of these receptors: a woman under 40 in good health. Each CDR3 is given with its conserved first and last residue. The D gene is left open where the match is weak. Size tells how often a clone was seen (once, few, many) or the class of an expanded clone, and some rows leave it out.

J,D,size,V,CDR3,DNA
TRBJ2-7,TRBD1,-,TRBV28,CASSSRTGGEYSSYEQYF,TGTGCCAGCAGTTCAAGGACAGGGGGCGAATATAGCTCCTACGAGCAGTACTTC
TRBJ2-3,-,-,TRBV6-1,CASREQGGSGTDTQYF,TGTGCCAGCAGGGAACAAGGAGGGAGTGGCACAGATACGCAGTATTTT
TRBJ1-1,-,-,TRBV27,CASSVGGTDTEAFF,TGTGCCAGCAGTGTCGGGGGGACGGACACTGAAGCTTTCTTT
TRBJ1-1,-,-,TRBV28,CASSLYRGPVTEAFF,TGTGCCAGCAGTTTATATCGGGGTCCTGTCACTGAAGCTTTCTTT
TRBJ2-7,TRBD1,-,TRBV5-4,CASNSGTGGEDEQYF,TGTGCCAGCAATTCCGGGACAGGGGGCGAGGACGAGCAGTACTTC
TRBJ2-7,TRBD2,-,TRBV28,CASTSSGTYEQYF,TGTGCCAGCACTTCTAGCGGAACCTACGAGCAGTACTTC
TRBJ2-1,TRBD2,-,TRBV6-5,CASSSGRASNEQFF,TGTGCCAGCAGTAGCGGGAGGGCAAGCAATGAGCAGTTCTTC
TRBJ2-7,-,-,TRBV27,CASIGRVGEQYF,TGTGCCAGCATCGGCAGGGTAGGGGAGCAGTACTTC
TRBJ2-7,TRBD2,-,TRBV5-6,CASSLAGLADSYEQYF,TGTGCCAGCAGCTTGGCGGGGCTAGCGGACTCCTACGAGCAGTACTTC
TRBJ1-2,TRBD1,-,TRBV7-8,CASSHGTGNYGYTF,TGTGCCAGCAGCCACGGGACAGGGAACTATGGCTACACCTTC
TRBJ2-7,-,-,TRBV5-4,CASGGRTAEVTYEQYF,TGTGCCAGCGGGGGACGGACCGCGGAGGTCACCTACGAGCAGTACTTC
TRBJ2-1,-,-,TRBV5-6,CASGTAGYNEQFF,TGTGCCAGCGGGACCGCTGGTTACAATGAGCAGTTCTTC
TRBJ2-2,TRBD2,-,TRBV6-6,CASSYRGSGRPGELFF,TGTGCCAGCAGTTACCGTGGTAGCGGGAGACCCGGGGAGCTGTTTTTT
TRBJ2-3,-,-,TRBV28,CASSPSDDTPAQYF,TGTGCCAGTAGCCCCTCTGACGACACGCCAGCGCAGTATTTT
TRBJ2-4,-,-,TRBV28,CASSPGSYLAKNIQYF,TGTGCCAGCAGCCCCGGGAGCTACCTAGCCAAAAACATTCAGTACTTC
TRBJ2-1,-,-,TRBV6-5,CASNARGGYHEQFF,TGTGCCAGCAACGCAAGGGGGGGGTACCATGAGCAGTTCTTC
TRBJ2-3,-,-,TRBV27,CASSFGGAQYF,TGTGCCAGCAGTTTTGGTGGGGCGCAGTATTTT
TRBJ2-7,TRBD2,-,TRBV11-1,CASSLLAGGYEQYF,TGTGCCAGCAGCTTATTGGCCGGGGGGTACGAGCAGTACTTC
TRBJ2-7,-,-,TRBV23-1,CASTTGTVSYEQYF,TGCGCCAGCACCACCGGGACGGTCTCCTACGAGCAGTACTTC
TRBJ2-2,TRBD2,-,TRBV19,CASSIGAGVIGELFF,TGTGCCAGTAGTATAGGAGCGGGAGTTATCGGGGAGCTGTTTTTT
TRBJ1-1,TRBD1,-,TRBV28,CASSDGQVTEAFF,TGTGCCAGCAGCGATGGACAGGTCACTGAAGCTTTCTTT
TRBJ2-7,-,-,TRBV19,CASSDTYEQYF,TGTGCCAGTAGTGATACCTACGAGCAGTACTTC
TRBJ2-1,-,-,TRBV4-1,CASSPPRANEQFF,TGCGCCAGCAGCCCCCCCCGCGCTAATGAGCAGTTCTTC
TRBJ1-1,-,-,TRBV2,CASSERAGWTEAFF,TGTGCCAGCAGTGAACGGGCAGGGTGGACTGAAGCTTTCTTT
TRBJ2-5,-,-,TRBV4-1,CASSQDYTFQETQYF,TGCGCCAGCAGCCAAGACTACACCTTCCAAGAGACCCAGTACTTC
TRBJ1-5,-,few,TRBV2,CASSGEDYSNQPQHF,TGTGCCAGCAGTGGGGAGGACTATAGCAATCAGCCCCAGCATTTT
TRBJ1-4,-,-,TRBV11-2,CASSLGIAKLFF,TGTGCCAGCAGCCTGGGTATCGCAAAACTGTTTTTT
TRBJ2-2,-,-,TRBV9,CASSLWGSNTGELFF,TGTGCCAGCAGCTTGTGGGGTTCGAACACCGGGGAGCTGTTTTTT
TRBJ2-1,-,-,TRBV10-2,CASSLPGPLHNEQFF,TGCGCCAGCAGTCTACCGGGACCCCTCCACAATGAGCAGTTCTTC
TRBJ2-7,TRBD2,-,TRBV5-6,CASSWGTSGGRGEQYF,TGTGCCAGCAGCTGGGGGACTAGCGGAGGGAGAGGTGAGCAGTACTTC
TRBJ2-2,-,-,TRBV27,CASSPNTGELFF,TGTGCCAGCAGTCCAAACACCGGGGAGCTGTTTTTT
TRBJ1-5,-,-,TRBV28,CASRWDGNQPQHF,TGTGCCAGCAGGTGGGACGGCAATCAGCCCCAGCATTTT
TRBJ1-3,-,-,TRBV28,CASSRRSSGNTIYF,TGTGCCAGTTCCAGACGAAGCTCTGGAAACACCATATATTTT
TRBJ1-4,TRBD1,-,TRBV4-1,CASSKTGGSEKLFF,TGCGCCAGCAGCAAGACAGGGGGTTCTGAAAAACTGTTTTTT
TRBJ2-4,TRBD1,-,TRBV5-4,CASSPGQGNIQYF,TGTGCCAGCAGCCCTGGACAGGGAAACATTCAGTACTTC
TRBJ1-4,-,-,TRBV27,CASSLLSSNEKLFF,TGTGCCAGCAGTTTATTATCCAGTAATGAAAAACTGTTTTTT
TRBJ1-5,-,-,TRBV6-1,CASTPRVGGNQPQHF,TGTGCCAGCACACCGAGGGTTGGGGGCAATCAGCCCCAGCATTTT
TRBJ2-5,-,many,TRBV13,CASSRRGGGQETQYF,TGTGCCAGCAGCCGCAGGGGAGGGGGCCAAGAGACCCAGTACTTC
TRBJ2-7,TRBD1,-,TRBV7-2,CASSLAGGAYEQYF,TGTGCCAGCAGCTTAGCAGGGGGCGCGTACGAGCAGTACTTC
TRBJ2-7,TRBD2,once,TRBV19,CASSMVRGTSHEQYF,TGTGCCAGTAGTATGGTCCGAGGGACTAGCCACGAGCAGTACTTC
TRBJ2-1,TRBD1,-,TRBV29-1,CSVEQGAAYNEQFF,TGCAGCGTCGAGCAGGGGGCAGCCTACAATGAGCAGTTCTTC
TRBJ2-1,TRBD1,-,TRBV7-9,CASSSGQGAHNEQFF,TGTGCCAGCAGCTCAGGACAGGGGGCCCACAATGAGCAGTTCTTC
TRBJ2-1,-,-,TRBV7-9,CASSLVSAGSREQFF,TGTGCCAGCAGCTTAGTTAGCGCGGGATCACGTGAGCAGTTCTTC
TRBJ2-7,TRBD1,-,TRBV5-1,CASSFGQGGYEQYF,TGCGCCAGCAGCTTTGGACAGGGAGGCTACGAGCAGTACTTC
TRBJ2-7,-,-,TRBV28,CASSFAGSLYEQYF,TGTGCCAGCAGTTTTGCAGGCTCCCTTTACGAGCAGTACTTC
TRBJ2-1,-,once,TRBV7-8,CASSLTGYNEQFF,TGTGCCAGCAGCTTAACCGGTTACAATGAGCAGTTCTTC
TRBJ1-2,-,-,TRBV5-1,CASSPRPGLSNYGYTF,TGCGCCAGCAGCCCCAGGCCCGGGTTATCGAACTATGGCTACACCTTC
TRBJ2-1,TRBD2,-,TRBV27,CASSLLLAGGPGNNEQFF,TGTGCCAGCAGTTTATTGTTAGCGGGAGGGCCGGGGAACAATGAGCAGTTCTTC
TRBJ2-7,-,few,TRBV7-9,CASSLARQEKYF,TGTGCCAGCAGCTTAGCGCGACAGGAGAAGTACTTC
TRBJ1-1,-,-,TRBV7-9,CASSLGGSYTEAFF,TGTGCCAGCAGCTTAGGGGGCAGTTACACTGAAGCTTTCTTT
TRBJ2-1,TRBD2,-,TRBV27,CASRTKTSGRANEQFF,TGTGCCAGCAGAACCAAGACTAGCGGGAGGGCCAATGAGCAGTTCTTC
TRBJ2-1,TRBD2,-,TRBV7-9,CASSSTRSGSSYNEQFF,TGTGCCAGCAGCTCCACAAGAAGCGGGAGCTCCTACAATGAGCAGTTCTTC
TRBJ1-1,TRBD1,-,TRBV28,CASSFFRTGLTEAFF,TGTGCCAGCAGTTTTTTTAGGACAGGTTTGACTGAAGCTTTCTTT
TRBJ1-2,-,-,TRBV6-5,CASSHSTNYGYTF,TGTGCCAGCAGTCACAGTACTAACTATGGCTACACCTTC